This is a list of T cell receptor beta chains from one sample in a study of blood T cell repertoires in COVID-19. Libraries were prepared by immunoSEQ multiplex PCR; TCRdb keeps only in-frame clonotypes and omits some of them. The repertoire holds 130,000 to 150,000 clones, with 85% as singletons. The sequenced sample was PBMCs or T cells enriched from blood (not recorded which). The receptors come from a woman aged 40 to 50 who had recovered from COVID-19. The CDR3 runs from the conserved cysteine through the conserved F or W. The D gene is left open where the match is weak. Some rows have no size entry. The others give once, few or many, or a class for an expanded clone.

j_gene: TRBJ1-1; abundance: -; d_gene: TRBD1; len: 16; v_gene: TRBV19; CDR3nt: TGTGCCAGTAGAACCTCCGCGGGGACAGCGAGCACTGAAGCTTTCTTT; CDR3aa: CASRTSAGTASTEAFF
j_gene: TRBJ2-7; abundance: -; d_gene: TRBD1; len: 15; v_gene: TRBV7-9; CDR3nt: TGTGCCAGCAGCAAGTCAGGGACAGAATGGTACGAGCAGTACTTC; CDR3aa: CASSKSGTEWYEQYF
j_gene: TRBJ1-1; abundance: -; d_gene: -; len: 13; v_gene: TRBV10-1; CDR3nt: TGCGCCAGGAAGAGCAGGGGGAACACTGAAGCTTTCTTT; CDR3aa: CARKSRGNTEAFF
j_gene: TRBJ2-1; abundance: -; d_gene: -; len: 13; v_gene: TRBV7-3; CDR3nt: TGTGCCAGCAGCCTCGGACTACTCAATGAGCAGTTCTTC; CDR3aa: CASSLGLLNEQFF
j_gene: TRBJ1-5; abundance: -; d_gene: -; len: 15; v_gene: TRBV6-5; CDR3nt: TGTGCCAGCAGTACGGGGGTGACTAGCAATCAGCCCCAGCATTTT; CDR3aa: CASSTGVTSNQPQHF
j_gene: TRBJ1-2; abundance: -; d_gene: -; len: 16; v_gene: TRBV7-9; CDR3nt: TGTGCCAGCAGCTCGCATGGGGCAGGGCCTGGATATGGCTACACCTTC; CDR3aa: CASSSHGAGPGYGYTF
j_gene: TRBJ1-1; abundance: -; d_gene: -; len: 13; v_gene: TRBV6-5; CDR3nt: TGTGCCAGCAGTTACGGAGGGAAGCCTGAAGCTTTCTTT; CDR3aa: CASSYGGKPEAFF
j_gene: TRBJ1-1; abundance: -; d_gene: -; len: 13; v_gene: TRBV30; CDR3nt: TGTGCCTGGAATGCGGGGTTTAACAGAGAAGCTTTCTTT; CDR3aa: CAWNAGFNREAFF
j_gene: TRBJ2-1; abundance: -; d_gene: TRBD1; len: 16; v_gene: TRBV4-1; CDR3nt: TGCGCCAGCAGCCAAGATTGGCAGGGGGCATACAATGAGCAGTTCTTC; CDR3aa: CASSQDWQGAYNEQFF
j_gene: TRBJ1-5; abundance: -; d_gene: -; len: 13; v_gene: TRBV6-5; CDR3nt: TGTGCCAGCAGGAGGGATTACAATCAGCCCCAGCATTTT; CDR3aa: CASRRDYNQPQHF
j_gene: TRBJ1-5; abundance: -; d_gene: TRBD1; len: 14; v_gene: TRBV30; CDR3nt: TGTGCCTGGAGTGCGGACAGGGGCGGTCAGCCCCAGCATTTT; CDR3aa: CAWSADRGGQPQHF
j_gene: TRBJ2-7; abundance: few; d_gene: -; len: 14; v_gene: TRBV7-3; CDR3nt: TGTGCCAGCAGCCCCCTGGGCGGGCGCTACGAGCAGTACTTC; CDR3aa: CASSPLGGRYEQYF
j_gene: TRBJ2-1; abundance: -; d_gene: TRBD2; len: 20; v_gene: TRBV4-1; CDR3nt: TGCGCCAGCAGCCAACTGACTAGCGGGGGGGCCTTGAGCTCCTACAATGAGCAGTTCTTC; CDR3aa: CASSQLTSGGALSSYNEQFF
j_gene: TRBJ2-1; abundance: -; d_gene: -; len: 16; v_gene: TRBV27; CDR3nt: TGTGCCAGCAGTCCGGGGGACGGGGGATCCTACAATGAGCAGTTCTTC; CDR3aa: CASSPGDGGSYNEQFF
j_gene: TRBJ1-2; abundance: -; d_gene: -; len: 12; v_gene: TRBV30; CDR3nt: TGTGCCTGGAGTCCCAGGATGGATGGCTACACCTTC; CDR3aa: CAWSPRMDGYTF
j_gene: TRBJ1-1; abundance: -; d_gene: -; len: 15; v_gene: TRBV6-5; CDR3nt: TGTGCCAGCAGAGTTCCAGGGGAAGTAAACACTGAAGCTTTCTTT; CDR3aa: CASRVPGEVNTEAFF
j_gene: TRBJ2-5; abundance: few; d_gene: TRBD2; len: 14; v_gene: TRBV7-2; CDR3nt: TGTGCCAGCAGCCTCGGGACTAGCCAAGAGACCCAGTACTTC; CDR3aa: CASSLGTSQETQYF
j_gene: TRBJ1-1; abundance: -; d_gene: -; len: 11; v_gene: TRBV29-1; CDR3nt: TGCAGCGTTACATTGAACACTGAAGCTTTCTTT; CDR3aa: CSVTLNTEAFF
j_gene: TRBJ2-2; abundance: -; d_gene: -; len: 15; v_gene: TRBV6-6; CDR3nt: TGTGCCAGCAGTTACGGTAGCGGGAACACCGGGGAGCTGTTTTTT; CDR3aa: CASSYGSGNTGELFF
j_gene: TRBJ1-1; abundance: once; d_gene: -; len: 11; v_gene: TRBV12-3/TRBV12-4; CDR3nt: TGTGCCAGCCGGCGGAGTCTCGAAGCTTTCTTT; CDR3aa: CASRRSLEAFF
j_gene: TRBJ2-7; abundance: -; d_gene: TRBD1; len: 13; v_gene: TRBV5-1; CDR3nt: TGCGCCAGCAGCTCCCCAGGGGGCGCCGAGCAGTACTTC; CDR3aa: CASSSPGGAEQYF
j_gene: TRBJ2-6; abundance: -; d_gene: -; len: 19; v_gene: TRBV4-1; CDR3nt: TGCGCCAGCAGCCAAGATCTCGGGGGGCTGAGCTCTGGGGCCAACGTCCTGACTTTC; CDR3aa: CASSQDLGGLSSGANVLTF
j_gene: TRBJ1-5; abundance: -; d_gene: TRBD1; len: 14; v_gene: TRBV19; CDR3nt: TGTGCCAGTAGCGGGACAGGGGGAGGAGAGCCCCAGCATTTT; CDR3aa: CASSGTGGGEPQHF
j_gene: TRBJ1-5; abundance: -; d_gene: TRBD1; len: 14; v_gene: TRBV12-5; CDR3nt: TGTGCTAGCTCCCGGGACAGGGATTTATTGCCCCAGCATTTT; CDR3aa: CASSRDRDLLPQHF
j_gene: TRBJ2-7; abundance: -; d_gene: -; len: 13; v_gene: TRBV28; CDR3nt: TGTGCCAGCGAGGCAGGGCTAACCTACGAGCAGTACTTC; CDR3aa: CASEAGLTYEQYF
j_gene: TRBJ1-1; abundance: -; d_gene: -; len: 14; v_gene: TRBV18; CDR3nt: TGTGCCAGCTCATTCGGACAGTCTAACACTGAAGCTTTCTTT; CDR3aa: CASSFGQSNTEAFF
j_gene: TRBJ1-2; abundance: -; d_gene: -; len: 13; v_gene: TRBV9; CDR3nt: TGTGCCAGCAGCGTAGGCGGGAACTATGGCTACACCTTC; CDR3aa: CASSVGGNYGYTF
j_gene: TRBJ2-5; abundance: once; d_gene: TRBD2; len: 15; v_gene: TRBV30; CDR3nt: TGTGCCTGGAGTTGGTCTAGCGGGGAACAAGAGACCCAGTACTTC; CDR3aa: CAWSWSSGEQETQYF
j_gene: TRBJ2-3; abundance: -; d_gene: -; len: 17; v_gene: TRBV4-2; CDR3nt: TGTGCCAGCAGCCAAGATGGAGCGGGACAACGCACAGATACGCAGTATTTT; CDR3aa: CASSQDGAGQRTDTQYF
j_gene: TRBJ1-5; abundance: -; d_gene: TRBD1; len: 19; v_gene: TRBV7-9; CDR3nt: TGTGCCAGCAGCTTAACATACCCGGACAGGGACGGTGAGAATCAGCCCCAGCATTTT; CDR3aa: CASSLTYPDRDGENQPQHF
j_gene: TRBJ1-6; abundance: -; d_gene: -; len: 16; v_gene: TRBV27; CDR3nt: TGTGCCAGCAGTACCCCCCAGGGAAGGATGGATTCACCCCTCCACTTT; CDR3aa: CASSTPQGRMDSPLHF
j_gene: TRBJ2-3; abundance: -; d_gene: -; len: 15; v_gene: TRBV5-1; CDR3nt: TGCGCCAGCAGCTTGGGGAGGGGGCTGGCAGATACGCAGTATTTT; CDR3aa: CASSLGRGLADTQYF
j_gene: TRBJ2-1; abundance: once; d_gene: TRBD2; len: 15; v_gene: TRBV18; CDR3nt: TGTGCCAGCTCCCCGATAATAGCGGGGGGGCCCGAGCAGTTCTTC; CDR3aa: CASSPIIAGGPEQFF
j_gene: TRBJ2-5; abundance: -; d_gene: TRBD2; len: 15; v_gene: TRBV5-1; CDR3nt: TGCGCCAGCAGCCCGGACGGGGGGTTTCGGGAGACCCAGTACTTC; CDR3aa: CASSPDGGFRETQYF
j_gene: TRBJ1-1; abundance: -; d_gene: -; len: 13; v_gene: TRBV19; CDR3nt: TGTGCCAGTAGTATTTCGGGGAACACTGAAGCTTTCTTT; CDR3aa: CASSISGNTEAFF
j_gene: TRBJ1-5; abundance: -; d_gene: -; len: 14; v_gene: TRBV2; CDR3nt: TGTGCCAGCAGTGAAGCGCGCAGGGGTCAGCCCCAGCATTTT; CDR3aa: CASSEARRGQPQHF
j_gene: TRBJ1-1; abundance: -; d_gene: -; len: 14; v_gene: TRBV5-5; CDR3nt: TGTGCCAGCAGCTTGGTTGGAGGTAGCACTGAAGCTTTCTTT; CDR3aa: CASSLVGGSTEAFF